One sample yielded the 25 T cell receptor beta chains listed below, sequenced in a study of identical twins. TCRdb re-analysed the 5' RACE reads in MiXCR, keeping a single row per CDR3 protein. The sample has approximately 630,000 distinct CDR3 sequences, about 7.6% seen once. Separately, the same data were catalogued under a study of yellow fever vaccine responses in identical twins.

The source material was PBMCs. The source is a woman aged 18-30 years in good health.

This clonotype turned up a few times. The V and J genes are TRBV12-5 and TRBJ2-1, with 8 bases fitting TRBD1. The trim removed 3 bases at V and 6 bases at J, leaving 4 bases unmatched. From germline, CDR1 is LGHNT and CDR2 FRNRAP. The CDR3 consists of 14 residues. The CDR3 region has the DNA TGTGCTAGTGGTTTAGGACAGGGCCCCAATGAGCAGTTCTTC. It is translated as CASGLGQGPNEQFF.

The chain has TRBV5-1 and TRBJ2-7, with D perhaps matching TRBD1 (7 bases). This CDR3 has 17 residues. Per germline, CDR1 SGHRS and CDR2 YFSETQ. V lost 0 bases and J 1 base, leaving 17 bases between the germline ends. The chain's CDR3 is CASSLEGAGTPSYEQYF. CDR3 nucleotide sequence: TGCGCCAGCAGCTTGGAGGGGGCGGGGACACCATCCTACGAGCAGTACTTC.

This clonotype has at least ten counts. The V call is TRBV7-9, the J call TRBJ2-2, with no clear D. The V gene's germline CDR1 is SEHNR and CDR2 FQNEAQ (reference sequence). The CDR3 consists of 16 residues. V lost 5 bases and J lost 0, with 13 bases in between. CDR3 region: CASSHPEFTNTGELFF. CDR3 nucleotides: TGTGCCAGCAGCCACCCAGAGTTTACGAACACCGGGGAGCTGTTTTTT.

This clonotype was counted only a few times. In nucleotides, the CDR3 is TGTGCCAGCAGCCAAGACTTTGTTAGTTGGTGGACCGGGGAGCTGTTTTTT. Amino acid sequence: CASSQDFVSWWTGELFF. The rearrangement uses TRBV14 and TRBJ2-2; D call uncertain. The length of the CDR3 is 17 residues. V was trimmed by 0 bases and J by 5 bases, leaving 16 bases between them. Germline V CDR1 and CDR2: SGHDN, FVKESK.

This rearrangement joins TRBV5-5 to TRBJ1-5, with 8 positions matching TRBD1. CDR1 and CDR2 (germline): SGHKS, YYEKEE (reference sequence). V lost 4 bases to trimming and J lost 6 bases; unmatched junction nucleotides: 9. CDR3 length: 15 amino acids. The CDR3 region has the DNA TGTGCCAGCAGCCCGCTGGACAGGGCCGGTCAGCCCCAGCATTTT. It specifies CASSPLDRAGQPQHF.

V and J are TRBV14 and TRBJ1-3; tentatively, D is TRBD1 (6 bases). Trimming took off 4 bases at V and 3 bases at J, with 13 bases between the two ends. This CDR3 spans 15 amino acids. CDR1 SGHDN and CDR2 FVKESK come from the germline V gene. CDR3 nucleotide sequence: TGTGCCAGCAGCCCCTGGGGGGGGCATGGAAACACCATATATTTT. Its protein product is CASSPWGGHGNTIYF.

This clonotype has a handful of counts. The V and J genes are TRBV5-1 and TRBJ2-1, with D possibly TRBD2 on 6 matching bases. Germline CDR1 SGHRS, CDR2 YFSETQ. This CDR3 comprises 19 residues. Trimming shortened V by 4 bases and J by 4 bases, and 27 bases separated the two germline ends. CDR3: CASSRIPSMSGGDYNEQFF. The CDR3 nucleotides are TGCGCCAGCAGCCGGATCCCTAGCATGTCGGGCGGGGATTACAATGAGCAGTTCTTC.

This clonotype has ten or more counts. The chain employs TRBV4-1 and TRBJ2-1; 8 bases are a match to TRBD2. The CDR3 is 17 amino acids. The germline CDR1 and CDR2 sequences are MGHRA and YSYEKL. Losses at the gene ends were 0 bases for V and 0 bases for J; bases not matched to a gene: 4. CDR3 nucleotides: TGCGCCAGCAGCCAAGATCGGGGGGGAGGCTCCTACAATGAGCAGTTCTTC. Translated, it gives CASSQDRGGGSYNEQFF.

This clonotype was seen more than once but under ten times. The rearrangement links TRBV7-8 to TRBJ2-2; 14 bases fit TRBD2. Per the germline V gene, CDR1 is SGHVS and CDR2 is FQNEAQ. The CDR3 runs 18 residues. The ends lost 4 bases at V and 2 bases at J; junction bases unmatched: 6. This chain's CDR3 is CASSWGLAGAINTGELFF. The DNA of the CDR3 is TGTGCCAGCAGCTGGGGACTAGCGGGGGCGATAAACACCGGGGAGCTGTTTTTT.

The chain recombines TRBV6-6 with TRBJ2-5, with 8 bases lining up with TRBD2. Germline V lookup: CDR1 MNHNY, CDR2 SVGAGI (reference sequence). CDR3 length: 17 amino acids. The trim removed 6 bases at V and 2 bases at J, leaving 14 bases unmatched. The CDR3 loop is CASSWTLRGDEQETQYF. CDR3 nucleotide sequence: TGTGCCAGCAGCTGGACTTTGCGGGGGGACGAACAAGAGACCCAGTACTTC.

This clonotype showed up many times. This chain uses TRBV7-9 with TRBJ2-4; D is ambiguous. The CDR3 spans 16 residues. The V gene lost 3 bases and the J gene lost 0 bases, with 12 bases spanning the gap. From germline, CDR1 is SEHNR and CDR2 FQNEAQ (reference sequence). Here the CDR3 reads CASSLGYGIAKNIQYF. The CDR3 coding sequence is TGTGCCAGCAGCTTGGGTTATGGAATAGCCAAAAACATTCAGTACTTC.

This chain links TRBV24-1 with TRBJ2-7; 7 positions match TRBD1. The V gene's germline CDR1 is KGHDR and CDR2 SFDVKD. The CDR3 spans 15 residues. V lost 5 bases and J lost 6; bases outside the gene matches: 12. The CDR3 loop reads CATSVLQGVMSEQYV. Written as DNA, the CDR3 is TGTGCCACCAGTGTTCTGCAGGGGGTAATGAGCGAGCAGTACGTC.

This clonotype occurred a few times. The chain uses TRBV19 and TRBJ2-2; TRBD1 agrees at 9 bases. The length of the CDR3 is 16 residues. CDR1 LNHDA and CDR2 SQIVND come from the germline V gene (reference sequence). With 5 bases clipped from V and 5 bases from J, the junction kept 9 bases outside the gene matches. CDR3 DNA: TGTGCCAGTAGTCCTAGACAGGGGGGTTGGACCGGGGAGCTGTTTTTT. Protein sequence: CASSPRQGGWTGELFF.

This clonotype occurred many times. V gene TRBV7-9 combines with J gene TRBJ1-1; D is perhaps TRBD1 (5 bases). The germline V gene has CDR1 SEHNR and CDR2 FQNEAQ (reference sequence). V was trimmed by 6 bases and J by 5 bases, leaving 16 bases between them. The CDR3 has 14 amino acids. The CDR3 bases are TGTGCCAGCAGTCGCGGGGCCACCGGGACTGAAGCTTTCTTT. It translates to CASSRGATGTEAFF.

A few counts support this clonotype. The rearrangement uses TRBV9 and TRBJ2-5; 8 nucleotides line up with TRBD2. CDR1 SGDLS and CDR2 YYNGEE come from the germline V gene. Germline trimming cut 6 bases from V and 2 bases from J; bases unmatched to any gene: 6. CDR3 length equals 14 residues. In nucleotides, the CDR3 is TGTGCCAGCACCCCGGGAGGGTGGCAAGAGACCCAGTACTTC. Translating it yields CASTPGGWQETQYF. Full variable domain (missing parts from reference TRBV9 and TRBJ2-5): DSGVTQTPKHLITATGQRVTLRCSPRSGDLSVYWYQQSLDQGLQFLIQYYNGEERAKGNILERFSAQQFPDLHSELNLSSLELGDSALYFCASTPGGWQETQYFGPGTRLLVL.

The V gene is TRBV6-1, the J gene TRBJ1-2; D is perhaps TRBD1 (6 bases). This CDR3 has 14 amino acids. CDR1 MNHNS and CDR2 SASEGT come from the germline V gene. V lost 5 bases and J lost 4, with 14 bases in between. For the CDR3, the DNA is TGTGCCAGCAGTCAAAGGGGGGGAACCTATGGCTACACCTTC. Protein product: CASSQRGGTYGYTF.

The chain joins TRBV10-3 to TRBJ1-4; 8 bases are a match to TRBD1. CDR1 ENHRY and CDR2 SYGVKD come from the germline V gene. The CDR3 consists of 17 residues. With 4 bases clipped from V and 4 bases from J, the junction kept 11 bases outside the gene matches. CDR3 in amino acids: CAISGTSPGQDNEKLFF. The CDR3 DNA follows: TGTGCCATCAGTGGAACGAGCCCGGGACAGGATAATGAAAAACTGTTTTTT.

In its sample, this clonotype was seen many times. The rearrangement uses TRBV11-2 and TRBJ1-2; tentatively, D is TRBD1 (5 bases). The V gene lost 4 bases and the J gene lost 4 bases, with 10 bases spanning the gap. This CDR3 region has 13 residues. The germline CDR1 and CDR2 sequences are SGHAT and FQNNGV. DNA for the CDR3: TGTGCCAGCAGCTCCGGGGACCTCTATGGCTACACCTTC. Translating it yields CASSSGDLYGYTF.

The chain carries TRBV10-3 and TRBJ2-1; 7 bases line up with TRBD1. This CDR3 has 13 amino acids. With V trimmed by 9 bases and J by 1 base, 3 bases remained unmatched. Germline V gives CDR1 ENHRY, CDR2 SYGVKD. The CDR3 here is CAINRGSYNEQFF. The DNA of the CDR3 is TGTGCCATAAACAGGGGATCCTACAATGAGCAGTTCTTC.

This chain uses TRBV28 with TRBJ1-2; no reliable D call. The CDR3 is made up of 12 amino acids. V shed 4 bases and J shed 5 bases, with 8 bases lying between them. The germline gives CDR1 MDHEN, CDR2 SYDVKM. The CDR3 DNA reads as TGTGCCAGCAGTTCAACTACTTATGGCTACACCTTC. Amino acids: CASSSTTYGYTF.

In this sample, this clonotype turned up many times. The J gene is TRBJ1-2, the V gene TRBV12-5, with D perhaps TRBD1 (6 bases). V was trimmed by 3 bases and J by 7 bases, leaving 15 bases between them. This CDR3 has 14 amino acids. Germline V lookup: CDR1 LGHNT, CDR2 FRNRAP. CDR3 nucleotides: TGTGCTAGTGGTTTAGGTCCAGGGGAGGGTGGCTACACCTTC. Translated: CASGLGPGEGGYTF.

A few counts support this clonotype. The chain recombines TRBV9 with TRBJ2-7, with 8 positions matching TRBD2. V gave up 0 bases and J gave up 2 bases; unmatched junction bases: 4. There are 15 residues in the CDR3. Germline CDR1 reads SGDLS; CDR2 reads YYNGEE. CDR3 nucleotides: TGTGCCAGCAGCGTAGTAGTAGCGGGGCCCTACGAGCAGTACGTC. Amino acids: CASSVVVAGPYEQYV.

The chain uses TRBV7-9 and TRBJ2-5; tentative D call: TRBD2 (6 bases). This CDR3 contains 14 residues. The V end lost 8 bases, the J end lost 2 bases, and 15 bases lay between the germline ends. Germline CDR1 reads SEHNR; CDR2 reads FQNEAQ (reference sequence). CDR3 nucleotides: TGTGCCAGCCTTCTGTCGGGGGTGCAAGAGACCCAGTACTTC. Residues: CASLLSGVQETQYF.

There are a few counts of this clonotype. The J gene is TRBJ2-1, the V gene TRBV20-1; maybe TRBD2 (6 bases). V was shortened by 5 bases and J by 6 bases, with 8 bases between the two germline ends. Germline V gene lookup returns CDR1 DFQATT and CDR2 SNEGSKA (reference sequence). The CDR3 spans 11 residues. The CDR3 bases are TGCAGTGCTGGGACTGCCAATGAGCAGTTCTTC. It yields the protein CSAGTANEQFF.

This clonotype was observed at least ten times. The chain links TRBV20-1 to TRBJ2-5; D is unclear. CDR1 DFQATT and CDR2 SNEGSKA come from the germline V gene (reference sequence). The V gene lost 1 base and the J gene lost 1 base, with 10 bases spanning the gap. The CDR3 has 14 residues. The CDR3 nucleotides are TGCAGTGCTAGAGGACCAACGGGCCAAGAGACCCAGTACTTC. Protein sequence: CSARGPTGQETQYF.